This TCR beta chain is drawn from a study of CD4 and CD8 cells across lung adenocarcinoma regions. In regard to this clonotype: At one end the junction does not follow the germline gene, possibly because of a read error.

TCRdb re-called the PCR reads with MiXCR, one entry per CDR3 protein. The sample contains 5,500 to 7,000 distinct CDR3 sequences, under 55% of which appear only once. CDR1 is MNHEY and CDR2 is SVGAGI in the germline V gene. The CDR3 extends over 14 amino acids. The patients had localized lung adenocarcinoma, a non-small cell subtype. Sequencing was done on a sample of CD8+ T cells from the margin of a lung tumor. The rearrangement links TRBV6-5 to TRBJ2-2, with a tentative D call TRBD2 (6 bases). This sequence was found in a male donor with lung adenocarcinoma. The CD4 and CD8 labels of this study may be unreliable. CDR3 DNA: TGTGCCAGCAGTTACACGGCGGGCCGCGGGGCGCTGTTTTTT. Encoded protein: CASSYTAGRGALFF.